The 30 T cell receptor beta chains listed next were all sequenced from one sample in a study of neoadjuvant nivolumab and ipilimumab in lung cancer. Produced via immunoSEQ multiplex PCR; TCRdb's table is partial and in-frame only. The sample includes under 5,000 clones, 79% seen only once; the top ten take around 4.8%. The starting material was peripheral blood, obtained after neoadjuvant nivolumab, alone or with ipilimumab, at or shortly before surgery. The receptors originated from an adult with non-small cell lung cancer.

V usage is TRBV5-6 and J usage is TRBJ1-5; D gene uncertain. The V gene's germline CDR1 is SGHDT and CDR2 YYEEEE. Trimming stripped 3 bases from V and 6 bases from J, with 13 bases between. The CDR3 sequence is 14 residues long. The CDR3 region is CASSSRTPGQPQHF. CDR3 nucleotide sequence: TGTGCCAGCAGCTCTCGTACACCGGGTCAGCCCCAGCATTTT.

The V and J genes are TRBV12-5 and TRBJ1-5; perhaps TRBD1 as D (5 bases). The V gene's germline CDR1 is LGHNT and CDR2 FRNRAP. The CDR3 runs to 16 residues. The V end lost 1 base, the J end lost 5 bases, and 15 bases lay between the germline ends. DNA for the CDR3: TGTGCTAGTGGTTTGGCCTCGTACCGGGGGGATCAGCCCCAGCATTTT. It specifies CASGLASYRGDQPQHF.

This rearrangement joins TRBV5-1 to TRBJ1-1; 8 bases are shared with TRBD1. Germline assignment: CDR1 SGHRS and CDR2 YFSETQ. J was trimmed by 1 base and V by 4 bases; bases with no gene match: 6. The CDR3 sequence is 15 residues long. This chain's CDR3 is CASSLLGTGNTEAFF. CDR3 coding DNA: TGCGCCAGCAGCCTGCTCGGGACAGGGAACACTGAAGCTTTCTTT.

This chain connects TRBV30 to TRBJ1-5, with D hard to call. Trimming took 0 bases from V and 4 from J, leaving 10 bases between them. Germline CDR1 reads GTSNPN; CDR2 reads SVGIG (reference sequence). The CDR3 has 14 residues. DNA of the CDR3: TGTGCCTGGAGTGTTGGTGTGGGAAATCAGCCCCAGCATTTT. It encodes CAWSVGVGNQPQHF.

The chain combines TRBV7-9 with TRBJ2-6; unclear D gene. There are 14 residues in the CDR3. Germline CDR1 and CDR2: SEHNR and FQNEAQ (reference sequence). V gave up 4 bases and J gave up 2 bases, with 6 bases separating them. The CDR3 loop is CASSWVAGANVLTF. The CDR3 DNA sequence: TGTGCCAGCAGCTGGGTGGCTGGGGCCAACGTCCTGACTTTC. Complete variable domain (other parts from reference TRBV7-9 and TRBJ2-6): DTGVSQNPRHKITKRGQNVTFRCDPISEHNRLYWYRQTLGQGPEFLTYFQNEAQLEKSRLLSDRFSAERPKGSFSTLEIQRTEQGDSAMYLCASSWVAGANVLTFGAGSRLTVL.

The chain couples TRBV10-2 to TRBJ2-3, with D uncertain. Germline V gene lookup returns CDR1 WSHSY and CDR2 SAAADI. Trimming stripped 7 bases from V and 2 bases from J, with 13 bases between. The CDR3 has 14 residues. Here the CDR3 DNA reads TGCGCCAGCACGGTCAACTACCTCACAGATACGCAGTATTTT. It is translated as CASTVNYLTDTQYF.

This clone was detected once. J is TRBJ2-3 and V is TRBV6-5; the match to TRBD2 covers 7 bases. The CDR3 has 15 residues. CDR1 MNHEY and CDR2 SVGAGI come from the germline V gene. The J segment lost 11 bases and the V segment lost 4 bases, leaving 15 bases of the junction unmatched. The CDR3 nucleotides read TGTGCCAGCAGTTCCCCGGGGACTACTCGAGCGAGGCAGTATTTT. Protein: CASSSPGTTRARQYF.

The chain couples TRBV10-3 to TRBJ2-2, with D possibly being TRBD2 (6 bases). Germline lookup yields CDR1 ENHRY and CDR2 SYGVKD. The V and J ends lost 10 bases and 4 bases respectively, with 10 bases between them. The CDR3 extends over 12 amino acids. The CDR3 spells CASGTGTGELFF. CDR3 coding DNA: TGTGCCAGCGGGACGGGCACCGGGGAGCTGTTTTTT.

By share, this clone counts as large. The chain uses TRBV19 and TRBJ1-5; D is ambiguous. The germline V gene encodes CDR1 LNHDA and CDR2 SQIVND (reference sequence). V shed 7 bases and J shed 4 bases, with 11 bases lying between them. The CDR3 covers 13 residues. The chain's CDR3 is CASTVLGNQPQHF. Written as DNA, the CDR3 is TGTGCCAGTACCGTATTGGGAAATCAGCCCCAGCATTTT.

This clone was detected only once. V gene TRBV28 combines with J gene TRBJ2-2; maybe TRBD2 (6 bases). The CDR3 extends over 16 amino acids. CDR1 and CDR2 from the germline V gene are MDHEN and SYDVKM. V lost 7 bases and J 0 bases, leaving 15 bases between the germline ends. CDR3 in amino acids: CASTLPGLPNTGELFF. In DNA form, the CDR3 reads TGTGCCAGCACCTTACCGGGACTTCCGAACACCGGGGAGCTGTTTTTT.

This chain uses TRBV19 with TRBJ2-2, with a possible D match to TRBD1 (6 bases). Looked up from germline, CDR1 is LNHDA and CDR2 is SQIVND (reference sequence). The V end lost 6 bases, the J end lost 6 bases, and 8 bases lay between the germline ends. The CDR3 length is 12 residues. The CDR3 here is CASSRGSGELFF. CDR3 in DNA: TGTGCCAGTAGCAGGGGTTCCGGGGAGCTGTTTTTT.

The chain carries TRBV10-3 and TRBJ1-1; D is ambiguous. Germline CDR1 ENHRY, CDR2 SYGVKD. CDR3 length equals 13 residues. Trimming took off 7 bases at V and 11 bases at J, with 20 bases between the two ends. The CDR3 nucleotides read TGTGCCATCAAACCCGACATTCCCCTTGGGGCTTTCTTT. Amino acid sequence: CAIKPDIPLGAFF.

The rearrangement links TRBV2 to TRBJ2-6; the D gene is possibly TRBD2 (5 bases). Germline lookup yields CDR1 SNHLY and CDR2 FYNNEI. The CDR3 is 15 amino acids. The ends were cut back, 7 bases at V and 2 bases at J, with 12 bases in the middle. The CDR3 nucleotides read TGTGCCAGCAAACCCCCGGGGACTGGGGCCAACGTCCTGACTTTC. Residues: CASKPPGTGANVLTF. Variable domain in full (rest from reference TRBV2 and TRBJ2-6): EPEVTQTPSHQVTQMGQEVILRCVPISNHLYFYWYRQILGQKVEFLVSFYNNEISEKSEIFDDQFSVERPDGSNFTLKIRSTKLEDSAMYFCASKPPGTGANVLTFGAGSRLTVL.

About this clone itself: One end of the junction fails to match germline, which may point to a read error. This chain joins TRBV25-1 and TRBJ1-2; TRBD1 is a possible D gene (6 bases). This CDR3 has 12 amino acids. Germline lookup yields CDR1 MGHDK and CDR2 SYGVNS. The CDR3 region is CAGRVGGGGYTF. As DNA, the CDR3 is TGTGCCGGCAGGGTAGGGGGGGGTGGCTACACCTTC.

The chain couples TRBV30 to TRBJ2-3, with D maybe TRBD1 (5 bases). Trimming stripped 1 base from V and 6 bases from J, with 8 bases between. CDR3 size: 12 residues. CDR1 and CDR2 from the germline V gene are GTSNPN and SVGIG (reference sequence). This chain's CDR3 is CAWSGGYDTQYF. CDR3 coding DNA: TGTGCCTGGAGTGGGGGCTACGATACGCAGTATTTT.

This clone has a handful of counts. The rearrangement joins TRBV5-6 to TRBJ2-5; D possibly matches TRBD1 or TRBD2 (7 bases each). Trimming took 4 bases from V and 7 from J, leaving 17 bases between them. In germline, CDR1 is SGHDT, CDR2 YYEEEE. The CDR3 is made up of 14 amino acids. The CDR3 loop is CASSLRGGRRTQYF. CDR3 sequence (DNA): TGTGCCAGCAGCCTCAGGGGGGGCCGGCGGACCCAGTACTTC.

J is TRBJ2-3 and V is TRBV7-2; the match to TRBD2 covers 11 bases. Losses at the gene ends were 2 bases for V and 5 bases for J; bases not matched to a gene: 12. CDR3 length: 18 amino acids. CDR1 and CDR2 from the germline V gene are SGHTA and FQGNSA. CDR3 loop: CASSLRDIAGGPRDTQYF. The DNA for the CDR3 is TGTGCCAGCAGCTTACGGGATATAGCGGGAGGGCCGAGAGATACGCAGTATTTT.

This chain connects TRBV6-1 to TRBJ1-4; 8 nucleotides align to TRBD1. Germline CDR1 MNHNS, CDR2 SASEGT. Trimming took 8 bases from V and 1 from J; bases not matched to a gene: 6. This CDR3 is 15 amino acids long. The CDR3 nucleotides are TGTGCCAGCGGACGGACAGGGCAAACTAATGAAAAACTGTTTTTT. Its translation is CASGRTGQTNEKLFF.

The chain has TRBV6-1 and TRBJ1-5, with 10 bases aligning to TRBD1. Unmatched junction bases numbered 7, after V lost 10 bases and J lost 4 bases. The germline gives CDR1 MNHNS, CDR2 SASEGT. The CDR3 covers 14 residues. The CDR3 protein is CAIATGGGNQPQHF. The CDR3 DNA reads TGTGCCATCGCGACAGGGGGCGGTAATCAGCCCCAGCATTTT.

This clone has a handful of counts. V usage is TRBV19 and J usage is TRBJ2-5; TRBD2 might be the D (6 bases). The CDR3 totals 13 residues. Germline V gives CDR1 LNHDA, CDR2 SQIVND (reference sequence). Trimming left V 7 bases short and J 4 bases short, with 13 bases between. As DNA, the CDR3 is TGTGCCAGTATGGGTGGAGGGAGAGAGACCCAGTACTTC. This translates into CASMGGGRETQYF.

CDR3 sequence reads: CASSPGLRYEQYF. The CDR3 nucleotides are TGTGCCAGCAGCCCGGGACTGAGATACGAGCAGTACTTC. This chain joins TRBV7-9 and TRBJ2-7, with D perhaps TRBD2 (6 bases). The germline V gene encodes CDR1 SEHNR and CDR2 FQNEAQ (reference sequence). V was clipped by 5 bases and J by 4 bases, with 12 bases between them. This CDR3 has 13 amino acids. Variable domain in full (rest from reference TRBV7-9 and TRBJ2-7): DTGVSQNPRHKITKRGQNVTFRCDPISEHNRLYWYRQTLGQGPEFLTYFQNEAQLEKSRLLSDRFSAERPKGSFSTLEIQRTEQGDSAMYLCASSPGLRYEQYFGPGTRLTVT.

This chain uses TRBV7-9 with TRBJ1-2; TRBD1 is a possible D gene (5 bases). Between the trimmed V and J ends, which lost 1 base and 2 bases, there was a span of 5 bases. Germline V CDR1 and CDR2: SEHNR, FQNEAQ (reference sequence). CDR3 length equals 13 residues. The CDR3, as DNA: TGTGCCAGCAGCTTAGGGACAAACTATGGCTACACCTTC. Translation gives CASSLGTNYGYTF.

The CDR3 reads CASSGSGDTRETQYF. The CDR3, as DNA: TGCGCCAGCAGCGGCAGCGGGGACACGCGAGAGACCCAGTACTTC. The rearrangement uses TRBV5-1 and TRBJ2-5; D is perhaps TRBD2 (7 bases). This CDR3 contains 15 residues. CDR1 and CDR2 from the germline V gene are SGHRS and YFSETQ. Trimming took off 4 bases at V and 4 bases at J, with 17 bases between the two ends.

This chain connects TRBV10-1 to TRBJ1-1, with D unclear. This CDR3 is built from 14 residues. V lost 6 bases, J lost 1 base, and 12 bases lay in between. From germline, CDR1 is WNHNN and CDR2 SYGVQD (reference sequence). CDR3 in amino acids: CASSGRDKNTEAFF. Here the CDR3 DNA reads TGCGCCAGCAGCGGTCGTGACAAGAACACTGAAGCTTTCTTT.

The rearrangement links TRBV5-1 to TRBJ1-2; TRBD1 matches at 10 bases. The V gene's germline CDR1 is SGHRS and CDR2 YFSETQ. CDR3 length equals 15 residues. The trim removed 5 bases at V and 4 bases at J, leaving 8 bases unmatched. The CDR3: CASRDGQGGPYGYTF. CDR3 bases: TGCGCCAGCAGGGATGGACAGGGGGGTCCCTATGGCTACACCTTC. Filled out from reference TRBV5-1 and TRBJ1-2, the complete variable domain reads KAGVTQTPRYLIKTRGQQVTLSCSPISGHRSVSWYQQTPGQGLQFLFEYFSETQRNKGNFPGRFSGRQFSNSRSEMNVSTLELGDSALYLCASRDGQGGPYGYTFGSGTRLTVV.

This sequence joins TRBV7-6 and TRBJ1-4; D not resolved. The length of the CDR3 is 17 residues. V gave up 5 bases and J gave up 10 bases, with 26 bases separating them. CDR1 SGHVS and CDR2 FNYEAQ come from the germline V gene. The CDR3 DNA follows: TGTGCCAGCAGCCCCGTACCCGACCAACGAAAATCGCGAAAACTGTTTTTT. Encoded protein: CASSPVPDQRKSRKLFF.

The chain combines TRBV7-9 with TRBJ2-1, with TRBD2 matching 8 bases. J gave up 5 bases and V 3 bases, and 6 bases lay outside the gene matches. From germline, CDR1 is SEHNR and CDR2 FQNEAQ (reference sequence). This CDR3 is 15 amino acids long. This CDR3 reads CASSFRTSGHNEQFF. CDR3 DNA: TGTGCCAGCAGCTTTCGTACTAGCGGTCACAATGAGCAGTTCTTC.

J is TRBJ1-6 and V is TRBV6-1; tentatively, D is TRBD1 (5 bases). Germline-derived CDR1 and CDR2 are MNHNS and SASEGT. V lost 2 bases, J lost 2 bases, and 16 bases lay in between. CDR3 length: 18 residues. As DNA, the CDR3 is TGTGCCAGCAGTGAAATAGTTCGGGGGATGACCTATAATTCACCCCTCCACTTT. Protein: CASSEIVRGMTYNSPLHF.

This rearrangement joins TRBV5-1 to TRBJ2-7; 7 bases fit TRBD2. CDR1 is SGHRS and CDR2 is YFSETQ in the germline V gene. This CDR3 contains 16 residues. J lost 9 bases, V lost 1 base, and 16 bases had no gene match. The CDR3 bases are TGCGCCAGCAGCTTGTTAGGCGGGAGTGCCCTTTTTCTGCAGTACTTC. This codes for CASSLLGGSALFLQYF.

This chain joins TRBV7-3 and TRBJ2-1; a possible D gene is TRBD1 (5 bases). The CDR3 is 15 residues long. Looked up from germline, CDR1 is SGHTA and CDR2 is FQGTGA. With 2 bases removed from V and 4 bases from J, the gap between germline ends came to 12 bases. In DNA form, the CDR3 reads TGTGCCAGCAGCTTACTTGGGGCGGCGTACAATGAGCAGTTCTTC. Amino acid sequence: CASSLLGAAYNEQFF.